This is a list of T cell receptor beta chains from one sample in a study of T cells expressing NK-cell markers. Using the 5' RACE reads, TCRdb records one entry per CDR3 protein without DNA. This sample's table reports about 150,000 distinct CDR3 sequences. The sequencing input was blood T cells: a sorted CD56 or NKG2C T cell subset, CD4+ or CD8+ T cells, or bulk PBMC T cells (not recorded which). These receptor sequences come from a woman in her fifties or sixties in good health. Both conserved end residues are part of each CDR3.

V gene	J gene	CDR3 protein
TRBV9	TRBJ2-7	CASSPPGFYEQYF
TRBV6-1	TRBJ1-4	CASSELGVTEKLFF
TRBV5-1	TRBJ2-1	CASSLRGPPSYNEQFF
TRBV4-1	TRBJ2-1	CASSQFPGLAAYNEQFF
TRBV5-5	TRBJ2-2	CASSLAPRPTVGRAGELFF
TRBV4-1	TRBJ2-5	CASSPSLYDRETQYF
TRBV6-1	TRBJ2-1	CASSERSSSYNEQFF
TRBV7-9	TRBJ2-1	CASSSTSEKDEQFF
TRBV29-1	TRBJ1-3	CSVEGLGGNTIYF
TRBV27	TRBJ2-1	CASSRLAGQREGDEQFF
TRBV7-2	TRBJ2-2	CASSWVGYPGELFF